The 21 T cell receptor beta chains given below trace back to one sample, sequenced in a study of T cells after yellow fever vaccination. TCRdb independently ran MiXCR on the 5' RACE reads; one entry per CDR3 protein. The data contain roughly 500,000 distinct CDR3 sequences, about 19% of them seen just once; the ten biggest clones take up 14%. The specimen comprised PBMCs, sampled 15 days after the yellow fever booster vaccination. The receptors here all came from a man aged 25 to 45 who received the YFV17D yellow fever vaccine.

This clonotype occurred many times. The chain combines TRBV10-3 with TRBJ1-1; D gene uncertain. V shed 9 bases and J shed 1 base, with 12 bases lying between them. The CDR3 totals 13 residues. Germline lookup yields CDR1 ENHRY and CDR2 SYGVKD. CDR3 loop: CAICQSPNTEAFF. In DNA form, the CDR3 reads TGTGCCATATGTCAGAGTCCGAACACTGAAGCTTTCTTT.

This clonotype was seen many times. This sequence joins TRBV4-3 and TRBJ2-2, with 11 bases lining up with TRBD1. CDR1 and CDR2 (germline): LGHNA, YSLEER. After removal of 4 bases from V and 6 bases from J, the junction contained 7 bases not matched to a gene. The CDR3 has 16 residues. The CDR3, as DNA: TGCGCCAGCAGCCTCGGACAGGGGGCTTTGGCCGGGGAGCTGTTTTTT. Translating gives CASSLGQGALAGELFF.

This clonotype showed up just a few times. The chain carries TRBV10-3 and TRBJ2-1; no reliable D call. The V end was cut by 4 bases, the J end by 6 bases, with 19 bases between. Germline values: CDR1 ENHRY, CDR2 SYGVKD. This CDR3 spans 16 amino acids. The CDR3 DNA sequence: TGTGCCATCAGTGTCCCTCCTCTTGGTATTATCAATGAGCAGTTCTTC. Translated: CAISVPPLGIINEQFF.

The chain is built from TRBV30 and TRBJ2-2, with no clear D. This CDR3 contains 16 residues. V lost 2 bases and J 0 bases, leaving 13 bases between the germline ends. Germline CDR1 GTSNPN, CDR2 SVGIG (reference sequence). DNA of the CDR3: TGTGCCTGGAGTTTAGGGCTAGGCGCGAACACCGGGGAGCTGTTTTTT. It specifies CAWSLGLGANTGELFF. Variable domain in full (rest from reference TRBV30 and TRBJ2-2): SQTIHQWPATLVQPVGSPLSLECTVEGTSNPNLYWYRQAAGRGLQLLFYSVGIGQISSEVPQNLSASRPQDRQFILSSKKLLLSDSGFYLCAWSLGLGANTGELFFGEGSRLTVL.

This clonotype has only a few counts. V and J are TRBV18 and TRBJ2-1, with TRBD2 matching 7 bases. The germline CDR1 and CDR2 sequences are KGHSH and LQKENI. V was pared by 2 bases and J by 3 bases, with 4 bases of the junction left unmatched. The CDR3 runs 15 residues. The CDR3 loop is CASSPRLADYNEQFF. DNA of the CDR3: TGTGCCAGCTCACCAAGACTAGCAGACTACAATGAGCAGTTCTTC.

This clonotype occurred a few times. J is TRBJ2-5 and V is TRBV5-4; 12 bases align to TRBD2. After removal of 4 bases from V and 5 bases from J, the junction contained 3 bases not matched to a gene. Germline V lookup: CDR1 SGHNT, CDR2 YYREEE (reference sequence). The CDR3 totals 14 residues. As DNA, the CDR3 is TGTGCCAGCAGCAGAGGGACTAGCGGGGAGACCCAGTACTTC. Amino acid sequence: CASSRGTSGETQYF.

This clonotype has more than one count but fewer than ten. As DNA, the CDR3 is TGTGCCAGCGGACTATTTGGAGAGCAGTTCTTC. As protein: CASGLFGEQFF. This chain connects TRBV6-2 or TRBV6-3 to TRBJ2-1, with D perhaps TRBD2 (6 bases). This CDR3 is built from 11 residues. Germline-derived CDR1 and CDR2 are MNHEY and SVGEGT. Trimming took 8 bases from V and 10 from J, leaving 12 bases between them.

This rearrangement joins TRBV12-3 or TRBV12-4 to TRBJ2-7; 7 nucleotides agree with TRBD2. CDR3 length equals 17 residues. The J segment lost 3 bases and the V segment lost 3 bases, leaving 14 bases of the junction unmatched. CDR3 region: CASSFPPRRESHYEQYF. Written as DNA, the CDR3 is TGTGCCAGCAGTTTCCCCCCCCGGCGGGAGTCCCACTACGAGCAGTACTTC.

V gene TRBV15 combines with J gene TRBJ2-1; D call uncertain. Germline V gene lookup returns CDR1 LNHNV and CDR2 YYDKDF (reference sequence). This CDR3 is built from 14 residues. V lost 0 bases to trimming and J lost 3 bases, with 6 bases between them. CDR3 coding DNA: TGTGCCACCAGCAGAGAAGTCGACTACAATGAGCAGTTCTTC. This gives the protein CATSREVDYNEQFF.

This clonotype has a handful of counts. The DNA for the CDR3 is TGCAGCGCTCAACCAAGTGGGGCTAAGTTAACGCAGTATTTT. It encodes CSAQPSGAKLTQYF. V and J are TRBV29-1 and TRBJ2-3; possible D gene TRBD1, 5 bases. This CDR3 has 14 residues. V lost 7 bases and J 9 bases, leaving 23 bases between the germline ends. Germline values: CDR1 SQVTM, CDR2 ANQGSEA.

The CDR3 sequence: CASSRTQYNSPLHF. CDR3 in DNA: TGTGCCAGCAGCCGAACACAGTATAATTCACCCCTCCACTTT. This sequence joins TRBV16 and TRBJ1-6; unclear D gene. There are 14 residues in the CDR3. Germline V gene data show CDR1 as KGHSY and CDR2 as FQNENV. V was clipped by 4 bases and J by 4 bases, with 8 bases between them.

This chain links TRBV20-1 with TRBJ2-7, with D unresolved. Germline loops: CDR1 DFQATT, CDR2 SNEGSKA (reference sequence). V dropped 5 bases and J dropped 2 bases, with 16 bases sitting between them. The CDR3 loop spans 14 amino acids. The CDR3 DNA is TGCAGTGCTCTAGGTCCAGGCCAGGCCTACGAGCAGTACTTC. Amino acid sequence: CSALGPGQAYEQYF.

This clonotype has only a few counts. The rearrangement joins TRBV5-1 to TRBJ1-2, with D maybe TRBD1 (6 bases). Germline CDR1 and CDR2: SGHRS and YFSETQ. Trimming stripped 2 bases from V and 7 bases from J, with 15 bases between. The CDR3 has 14 residues. The CDR3 DNA sequence: TGCGCCAGCAGCTTTTCAACAGGGATGGGTGGCTACACCTTC. This translates into CASSFSTGMGGYTF.

The chain joins TRBV5-1 to TRBJ2-2, with unresolved D. The CDR3 contains 16 residues. V was trimmed by 2 bases and J by 0 bases, leaving 11 bases between them. In germline, CDR1 is SGHRS, CDR2 YFSETQ. DNA for the CDR3: TGCGCCAGCAGCTTAGATCGACAAGCGAACACCGGGGAGCTGTTTTTT. It specifies CASSLDRQANTGELFF.

This clonotype was seen a handful of times. The chain links TRBV7-2 to TRBJ2-5, with TRBD1 as a possible D gene (5 bases). CDR3 size: 14 residues. Germline CDR1 is SGHTA and CDR2 is FQGNSA. Deletions cut 1 base from V and 7 bases from J, with 13 bases between. For the CDR3, the DNA is TGTGCCAGCAGCTTAGAGGCCCTTCAGGGGACCCAGTACTTC. Translation gives CASSLEALQGTQYF.

The gene calls are TRBV18 and TRBJ1-1, with 9 bases identical to TRBD1. V gave up 4 bases and J gave up 7 bases; unmatched junction bases: 4. The CDR3 contains 13 residues. The germline V gene encodes CDR1 KGHSH and CDR2 LQKENI. In DNA form, the CDR3 reads TGTGCCAGCTCACGGGACAGGGTTGATGAAGCTTTCTTT. Protein product: CASSRDRVDEAFF.

This clonotype was counted only a few times. The chain joins TRBV5-4 to TRBJ2-2; 10 nucleotides line up with TRBD2. Unmatched junction bases numbered 2, after V lost 0 bases and J lost 6 bases. The CDR3 consists of 15 residues. Per germline, CDR1 SGHNT and CDR2 YYREEE (reference sequence). CDR3 nucleotides: TGTGCCAGCAGCTTGGGGGGACTAGCGTCCGGGGAGCTGTTTTTT. Translated, it gives CASSLGGLASGELFF.

The V gene is TRBV7-8, the J gene TRBJ1-5; possible D gene TRBD1, 5 bases. The CDR3 runs to 16 residues. In germline, CDR1 is SGHVS, CDR2 FQNEAQ. V was pared by 5 bases and J by 3 bases, with 17 bases between. The CDR3 DNA follows: TGTGCCAGCAGCCCTTCGACAGAAAGCCTCAATCAGCCCCAGCATTTT. Residues: CASSPSTESLNQPQHF.

This clonotype was found once. The V and J genes are TRBV7-2 and TRBJ2-1; TRBD2 agrees at 7 bases. Germline CDR1 is SGHTA and CDR2 is FQGNSA. CDR3 size: 15 residues. J lost 5 bases, V lost 6 bases, and 10 bases had no gene match. This CDR3 reads CASRTGLPPHNEQFF. In nucleotides, the CDR3 is TGTGCCAGCAGAACGGGACTACCCCCCCACAATGAGCAGTTCTTC. Supplemented by reference TRBV7-2 and TRBJ2-1, the full variable domain reads GAGVSQSPSNKVTEKGKDVELRCDPISGHTALYWYRQSLGQGLEFLIYFQGNSAPDKSGLPSDRFSAERTGGSVSTLTIQRTQQEDSAVYLCASRTGLPPHNEQFFGPGTRLTVL.

This chain links TRBV6-1 with TRBJ2-1, with TRBD2 matching over 11 bases. V shed 7 bases and J 15 bases; nucleotides not matched to a gene: 20. The CDR3 has 16 residues. Germline V CDR1 and CDR2: MNHNS, SASEGT. The CDR3 region has the DNA TGTGCCAGCACGCTTCAGTACCCCGGGACTAGCGGATTTATGTTCTTC. Its translation: CASTLQYPGTSGFMFF.

The chain is built from TRBV5-6 and TRBJ2-3; perhaps TRBD2 as D (5 bases). Looked up from germline, CDR1 is SGHDT and CDR2 is YYEEEE. V was clipped by 5 bases and J by 4 bases, with 11 bases between them. The CDR3 consists of 13 residues. CDR3 coding DNA: TGTGCCAGCAGTATTTCTAGCCCAGATACGCAGTATTTT. Encoded protein: CASSISSPDTQYF.